This T cell receptor beta chain appears in the sequencing data of a study of blood T cells in healthy people across ages. Regarding the study as a whole: Any conclusive comparison of naive versus antigen-experienced cells was prevented by using unsorted PBMCs. While age rose, TCR beta diversity per million T cells dropped in a roughly linear way.

V dropped 4 bases and J dropped 12 bases, with 28 bases sitting between them. Germline values: CDR1 LGHNA, CDR2 YSLEER. The CDR3 consists of 17 residues. With a J-beta primer mix and a sample-barcoded 5' primer, a second PCR ran 7 to 11 cycles. Per sample, CDR3-containing paired-end reads numbered at least 2.5 million. A single record per CDR3 protein comes from TCRdb applying MiXCR to the 5' RACE reads. The sample lists hundreds of thousands of distinct CDR3 sequences; around 26% were seen once. Comments on this clonotype: Its target is unknown. This may come from a read error, since a much larger clone is one base off.

The V call is TRBV4-3, the J call TRBJ2-1; either TRBD1 or TRBD2 may fit D (6 bases each). The specimen sequenced was blood. This sequence was found in a woman older than 75 in good health. Here the CDR3 DNA reads TGCGCCAGCAGCCCGGGGGCCCAATCGTGGACCCGCAAAGGGCAGTTCTTC. Protein: CASSPGAQSWTRKGQFF.